What follows is one T cell receptor beta chain and its context. Its cognate antigen is unknown. cDNA synthesis used the whole RNA isolate, giving expressed TCRB sequences. Some clones are missing from TCRdb's copy, which holds only in-frame ones; the method was immunoSEQ multiplex PCR. The table includes some 99,000 clones, 30% to 40% detected once. These data come from a study of beta chain features in type 1 diabetes. Overall study findings and caveats: VDJ junctions from patients with type 1 diabetes contained fewer insertions and more deletions. Sampled from patients, naive, central memory and Treg TCRB repertoires appeared more similar than those sampled from healthy donors.

CD4+ cells of the naive, central memory, regulatory and stem cell-like memory types were sorted via CD45RO/CCR7/CD25/CD127/CD95/CD27. Trimming removed 6 bases from V and 3 bases from J; junction bases left unmatched: 3. The CDR3 length is 13 residues. CDR1 and CDR2 (germline): MNHEY, SMNVEV (reference sequence). The sequenced material came from stem cell memory CD4+ T cells from blood. The receptor comes from a young woman in good health. The rearrangement uses TRBV27 and TRBJ2-3; 7 positions agree with TRBD1. CDR3 nucleotides: TGTGCCAGCAGGCAACAGGGGACAGATACGCAGTATTTT. Translated, it gives CASRQQGTDTQYF.